This T cell receptor (beta chain) comes out of a study of T-cell reconstitution after alpha-beta-depleted transplantation in children. Unique molecular identifiers were used in preparing the TCRbeta library. TCRdb independently ran MiXCR on the PCR reads; one entry per CDR3 protein. The sample has almost 500,000 distinct CDR3 sequences; about 12% are singletons. CDR3 length: 16 amino acids. V was shortened by 0 bases and J by 6 bases, with 14 bases between the two germline ends. CDR1 and CDR2 (germline): MNHEY, SVGAGI. This clonotype has ten or more counts. This specimen was PBMCs from the stem cell graft donor, taken from the stem cell graft. This receptor was obtained from a human donor who donated a stem cell graft to a child with combined immunodeficiency. The chain recombines TRBV6-5 with TRBJ2-2; D gene uncertain. The chain's CDR3 is CASSYSEAVAPGELFF. The DNA of the CDR3 is TGTGCCAGCAGTTACTCCGAAGCAGTTGCCCCCGGGGAGCTGTTTTTT.